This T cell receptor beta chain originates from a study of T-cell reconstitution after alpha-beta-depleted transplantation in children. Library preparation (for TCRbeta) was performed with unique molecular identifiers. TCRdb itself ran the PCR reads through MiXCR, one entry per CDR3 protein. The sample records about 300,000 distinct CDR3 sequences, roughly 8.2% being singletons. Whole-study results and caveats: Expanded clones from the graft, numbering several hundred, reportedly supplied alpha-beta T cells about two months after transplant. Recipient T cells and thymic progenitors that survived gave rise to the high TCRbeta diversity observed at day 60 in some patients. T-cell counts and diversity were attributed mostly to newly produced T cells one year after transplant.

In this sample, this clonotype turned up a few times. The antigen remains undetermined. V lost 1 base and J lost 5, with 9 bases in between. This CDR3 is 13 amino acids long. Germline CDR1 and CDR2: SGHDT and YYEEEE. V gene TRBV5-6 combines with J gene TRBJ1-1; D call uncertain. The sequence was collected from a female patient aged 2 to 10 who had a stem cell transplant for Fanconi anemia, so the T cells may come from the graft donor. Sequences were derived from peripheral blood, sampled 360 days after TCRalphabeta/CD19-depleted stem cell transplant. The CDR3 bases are TGTGCCAGCAGCTTGTCTAGGGTGACTGAAGCTTTCTTT. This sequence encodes CASSLSRVTEAFF. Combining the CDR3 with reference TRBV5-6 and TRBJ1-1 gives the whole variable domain DAGVTQSPTHLIKTRGQQVTLRCSPKSGHDTVSWYQQALGQGPQFIFQYYEEEERQRGNFPDRFSGHQFPNYSSELNVNALLLGDSALYLCASSLSRVTEAFFGQGTRLTVV.